The T cell receptor (beta chain) described here comes from a study of blood T cell repertoires in COVID-19. About the study: Samples of COVID-19 (acute and convalescent) were obtained from the United States, Italy and Spain. Sources were T cells, B-cell-depleted T cells, or PBMCs; the material itself was cDNA or gDNA.

The CDR3 has 13 residues. Germline-derived CDR1 and CDR2 are SGHRS and YFSETQ. The V gene lost 2 bases and the J gene lost 6 bases, with 11 bases spanning the gap. In the authors' methods: How many nucleated cells were present was estimated from reference gene primer amplification. Assay used: immunoSEQ multiplex PCR; TCRdb lists only in-frame clones, some missing. Clonal size and the V and J genes are those of that table, whereas D and trimming came from the DNA. The profile shows under 350,000 clones, around 87% of them singletons. Source material: peripheral blood. J is TRBJ1-2 and V is TRBV5-1; no clear D. The source is a man aged 18-30 years with active or convalescent COVID-19. The CDR3 sequence is CASSFSESNGYTF. The CDR3 DNA reads as TGCGCCAGCAGCTTTTCCGAGTCTAATGGCTACACCTTC.